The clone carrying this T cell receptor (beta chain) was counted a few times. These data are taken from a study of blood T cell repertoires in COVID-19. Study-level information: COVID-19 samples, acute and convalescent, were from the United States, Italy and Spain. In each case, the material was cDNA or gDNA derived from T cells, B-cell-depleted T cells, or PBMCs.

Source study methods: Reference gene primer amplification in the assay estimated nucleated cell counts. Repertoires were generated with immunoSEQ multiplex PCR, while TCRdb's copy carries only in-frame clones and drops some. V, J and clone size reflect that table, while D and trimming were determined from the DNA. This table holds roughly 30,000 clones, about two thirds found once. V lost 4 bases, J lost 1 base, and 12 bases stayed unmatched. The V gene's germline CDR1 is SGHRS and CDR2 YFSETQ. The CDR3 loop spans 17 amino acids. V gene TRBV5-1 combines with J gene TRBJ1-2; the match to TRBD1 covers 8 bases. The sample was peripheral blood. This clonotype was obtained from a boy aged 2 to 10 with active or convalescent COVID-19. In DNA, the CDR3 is TGCGCCAGCAGCGGTGGACAGGGATGGGCCGGTAACTATGGCTACACCTTC. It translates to CASSGGQGWAGNYGYTF.